This T cell receptor (beta chain) appears in the sequencing data of a study of CD8+CD57+ T cells in acquired aplastic anemia. Study-wide results and limits: In CD8+ cells, Simpson's diversity showed no significant difference between patients and controls.

Genomic DNA was employed as the template in profiling TCR beta VDJ and CDR3. TCRdb re-analysed the reads in MiXCR, keeping a single row per CDR3 protein. The sample has about 210,000 distinct CDR3 sequences, about 37% seen once. The germline CDR1 and CDR2 sequences are MNHNS and SASEGT. There are 14 residues in the CDR3. V gave up 8 bases and J gave up 1 base, with 9 bases separating them. This clonotype was recorded a few times. Its target is not known. V and J are TRBV6-1 and TRBJ2-6; the D is unclear. The clonotype originates from a human donor in good health, serving as a control. The specimen sequenced was sorted CD4+, CD8+, or CD8+CD57+ T cells (not recorded which) from PBMCs. The CDR3 DNA reads TGTGCCAGCGCTACGCTTTCTGGGGCCAACGTCCTGACTTTC. Protein: CASATLSGANVLTF.